One and the same sample provided the 21 T cell receptor beta chains below, sequenced in a study of cytomegalovirus exposure and HLA in healthy donors. 60 Vbeta and 13 Jbeta primers were used in PCR. Some clones are missing from TCRdb's copy, which holds only in-frame ones; the method was immunoSEQ multiplex PCR. This sample has about 230,000 clones, with about three quarters found just once. Input material: PBMCs. The receptors were gathered from a woman in her sixties or seventies in good health and CMV-seropositive.

The chain has TRBV21-1 and TRBJ2-6; the D call in the table, TRBD2, was not verified against the DNA. TRBV21-1 is a recognized pseudogene. The CDR3 has 19 residues. CDR3 nucleotides: TGTGCCAGCAGCAAACCGGTTGAGGTGGCTAGCTCTGGGGCCAACGTCCTGACTTTC. Translated, it gives CASSKPVEVASSGANVLTF.

This chain connects TRBV7-2 to TRBJ2-5, with D maybe TRBD2 (6 bases). The CDR3 runs 15 residues. V gave up 5 bases and J gave up 5 bases, with 18 bases separating them. Germline V gene lookup returns CDR1 SGHTA and CDR2 FQGNSA. The CDR3, as DNA: TGTGCCAGCAGCCCCGGGACTTCCCGGGAGGAGACCCAGTACTTC. Its translation is CASSPGTSREETQYF.

The chain carries TRBV10-1 and TRBJ1-1; 10 nucleotides align to TRBD1. The CDR3 has 18 residues. V gave up 8 bases and J gave up 0 bases; unmatched junction bases: 15. The germline CDR1 and CDR2 sequences are WNHNN and SYGVQD (reference sequence). The CDR3 loop reads CASRRDWGDRGLNTEAFF. The CDR3 DNA is TGCGCCAGCCGACGAGACTGGGGGGACAGGGGATTGAACACTGAAGCTTTCTTT.

The chain couples TRBV29-1 to TRBJ2-5, with TRBD2 matching 10 bases. The end of the DNA fits TRBJ2-7 better, so the J call may be wrong. Germline assignment: CDR1 SQVTM and CDR2 ANQGSEA. The CDR3 covers 15 residues. In nucleotides, the CDR3 is TGCAGCGTTGAATTTCAAGCGGGAGGGCTATACGAGCAGTACTTC. Its protein is CSVEFQAGGLYEQYF.

J is TRBJ1-3 and V is TRBV30, with 9 bases matching TRBD1. The trim removed 8 bases at V and 4 bases at J, leaving 6 bases unmatched. This CDR3 has 13 amino acids. CDR1 GTSNPN and CDR2 SVGIG come from the germline V gene (reference sequence). The chain's CDR3 is CARGGQGGNTIYF. In DNA form, the CDR3 reads TGTGCCCGGGGGGGACAGGGAGGAAACACCATATATTTT.

V gene TRBV4-2 combines with J gene TRBJ2-6; 8 bases fit TRBD2. V dropped 4 bases and J dropped 1; count of bases not matched to a gene: 9. The CDR3 extends over 18 amino acids. The germline gives CDR1 LGHNA, CDR2 YNFKEQ. CDR3 in DNA: TGTGCCAGCAGCCCGTACGGGGGGGGAAGATCTGGGGCCAACGTCCTGACTTTC. It yields the protein CASSPYGGGRSGANVLTF.

The chain couples TRBV30 to TRBJ1-4, with D possibly TRBD1 on 5 matching bases. The CDR3 spans 14 residues. The V gene lost 3 bases and the J gene lost 9 bases, with 17 bases spanning the gap. Germline-derived CDR1 and CDR2 are GTSNPN and SVGIG (reference sequence). The CDR3 region has the DNA TGTGCCTGGAGCGCCACCTACACAGGCCAAAAACTGTTTTTT. This sequence encodes CAWSATYTGQKLFF.

The rearrangement joins TRBV6-5 to TRBJ1-2, with D possibly matching TRBD1 (6 bases). The V and J ends lost 5 bases and 4 bases respectively, with 11 bases between them. Germline V gene lookup returns CDR1 MNHEY and CDR2 SVGAGI. The CDR3 totals 13 residues. DNA of the CDR3: TGTGCCAGCAGTCGGACAGACTTCTATGGCTACACCTTC. This translates into CASSRTDFYGYTF.

The genes are TRBV7-8 and TRBJ1-2, with 7 bases matching TRBD1. The CDR3 runs to 15 residues. Germline assignment: CDR1 SGHVS and CDR2 FQNEAQ. V lost 1 base to trimming and J lost 2 bases; unmatched junction nucleotides: 4. CDR3 in DNA: TGTGCCAGCAGCTTAGATTCAGGGGGAAACTATGGCTACACCTTC. This encodes CASSLDSGGNYGYTF.

The CDR3 DNA reads TGTGCCAGCAGTTACGGTAGACAGGGGAAAGAGACCCAGTACTTC. This encodes CASSYGRQGKETQYF. This chain connects TRBV6-6 to TRBJ2-5; 8 nucleotides agree with TRBD1. The germline V gene has CDR1 MNHNY and CDR2 SVGAGI (reference sequence). The CDR3 has 15 amino acids. V shed 2 bases and J 3 bases; nucleotides not matched to a gene: 5.

CDR3 region: CASSPGGGAYNEQFF. DNA for the CDR3: TGCGCCAGCAGCCCGGGCGGGGGCGCCTACAATGAGCAGTTCTTC. This rearrangement joins TRBV5-1 to TRBJ2-1, with a tentative D call TRBD2 (7 bases). The CDR3 sequence is 15 residues long. Germline V gene lookup returns CDR1 SGHRS and CDR2 YFSETQ. Trimming removed 4 bases from V and 2 bases from J, with 13 bases in between.

In its sample, this clone was seen once. Within the sample, other DNA sequences also encode this same CDR3. The gene calls are TRBV9 and TRBJ2-5, with 11 bases lining up with TRBD2. CDR1 is SGDLS, CDR2 YYNGEE, per germline. The CDR3 loop spans 14 amino acids. V shed 2 bases and J 4 bases; nucleotides not matched to a gene: 1. The CDR3 sequence is CASSVGLAGETQYF. CDR3 sequence (DNA): TGTGCCAGCAGCGTTGGACTAGCGGGAGAGACCCAGTACTTC. Together with reference TRBV9 and TRBJ2-5, the CDR3 gives the full variable domain: DSGVTQTPKHLITATGQRVTLRCSPRSGDLSVYWYQQSLDQGLQFLIQYYNGEERAKGNILERFSAQQFPDLHSELNLSSLELGDSALYFCASSVGLAGETQYFGPGTRLLVL.

This clone was observed a single time. V is TRBV19 and J is TRBJ1-2; D might be TRBD1 (6 bases). Germline V gives CDR1 LNHDA, CDR2 SQIVND (reference sequence). The V gene lost 0 bases and the J gene lost 4 bases, with 9 bases spanning the gap. This CDR3 is 14 amino acids long. As DNA, the CDR3 is TGTGCCAGTAGTATAGAGGACAGCTTCTATGGCTACACCTTC. As protein: CASSIEDSFYGYTF. The variable domain in full, completed from reference TRBV19 and TRBJ1-2, reads DGGITQSPKYLFRKEGQNVTLSCEQNLNHDAMYWYRQDPGQGLRLIYYSQIVNDFQKGDIAEGYSVSREKKESFPLTVTSAQKNPTAFYLCASSIEDSFYGYTFGSGTRLTVV.

The chain couples TRBV14 to TRBJ1-2; the match to TRBD1 covers 7 bases. The germline V gene encodes CDR1 SGHDN and CDR2 FVKESK. This CDR3 region has 15 residues. The junction had 7 bases not matched to a gene; V was cut back by 1 base and J by 5 bases. For the CDR3, the DNA is TGTGCCAGCAGCCAAGTCGGTGGGACAGTATATGGCTACACCTTC. Protein sequence: CASSQVGGTVYGYTF.

The chain has TRBV2 and TRBJ2-7, with 10 bases that match TRBD1. This CDR3 has 13 amino acids. Germline V gene sequence: CDR1 SNHLY, CDR2 FYNNEI. V lost 5 bases, J lost 6 bases, and 4 bases stayed unmatched. CDR3 nucleotide sequence: TGTGCCAGCAGTCAGGACAGGGGGGGCGAGCAGTACTTC. It specifies CASSQDRGGEQYF. Full variable domain (missing parts from reference TRBV2 and TRBJ2-7): EPEVTQTPSHQVTQMGQEVILRCVPISNHLYFYWYRQILGQKVEFLVSFYNNEISEKSEIFDDQFSVERPDGSNFTLKIRSTKLEDSAMYFCASSQDRGGEQYFGPGTRLTVT.

The chain is built from TRBV5-1 and TRBJ2-7; possible D gene TRBD2, 5 bases. Germline V gene lookup returns CDR1 SGHRS and CDR2 YFSETQ. This CDR3 spans 15 amino acids. V was trimmed by 2 bases and J by 0 bases, leaving 12 bases between them. The CDR3 reads CASSFLPGSSYEQYF. The DNA of the CDR3 is TGCGCCAGCAGCTTTCTCCCGGGGAGCTCCTACGAGCAGTACTTC.

The chain has TRBV6-1 and TRBJ1-3, with D possibly TRBD1 on 5 matching bases. The CDR3 extends over 15 amino acids. V lost 2 bases, J lost 1 base, and 9 bases lay in between. Germline CDR1 and CDR2: MNHNS and SASEGT. As DNA, the CDR3 is TGTGCCAGCAGTGAAAGGGGCCAATCTGGAAACACCATATATTTT. Translation: CASSERGQSGNTIYF.

This clone was observed a handful of times. The chain recombines TRBV5-7 with TRBJ1-2; 10 nucleotides align to TRBD1. TRBV5-7 qualifies as an ORF whose function is uncertain. V was pared by 4 bases and J by 5 bases, with 5 bases of the junction left unmatched. This CDR3 is 14 amino acids long. The CDR3 DNA reads TGTGCCAGCAGCGCCCGACAGGGGGCGTATGGCTACACCTTC. Its protein is CASSARQGAYGYTF.

This clone was seen a handful of times. The chain links TRBV6-5 to TRBJ2-1; 8 nucleotides align to TRBD2. Germline CDR1 is MNHEY and CDR2 is SVGAGI. The V gene end was trimmed by 7 bases and the J gene end by 9 bases; junction bases not matched to a gene: 8. This CDR3 has 13 amino acids. The CDR3 protein is CASIKRGGGEQFF. The CDR3 region has the DNA TGTGCCAGCATCAAACGGGGGGGCGGTGAGCAGTTCTTC.

The chain combines TRBV4-2 with TRBJ2-7, with TRBD2 matching 10 bases. This CDR3 has 15 amino acids. V lost 1 base, J lost 8 bases, and 8 bases stayed unmatched. Germline lookup yields CDR1 LGHNA and CDR2 YNFKEQ. CDR3 in amino acids: CASSQGTSGLLKQYF. The CDR3, as DNA: TGTGCCAGCAGCCAAGGGACTAGCGGCCTTCTCAAGCAGTACTTC.

Only a few counts were recorded for this clone. The V and J genes are TRBV18 and TRBJ1-3, with D perhaps TRBD1 (6 bases). Germline V gene data show CDR1 as KGHSH and CDR2 as LQKENI. The length of the CDR3 is 15 residues. The V end was cut by 3 bases, the J end by 0 bases, with 9 bases between. The CDR3 here is CASSPDSSSGNTIYF. In DNA form, the CDR3 reads TGTGCCAGCTCACCGGACAGTAGCTCTGGAAACACCATATATTTT.